This is a list of T cell receptor beta chains from one sample in a study of Graves' ophthalmopathy and Graves' hyperthyroidism. MiXCR was run by TCRdb on the multiplex PCR reads, yielding one entry per CDR3 protein. The sample lists 200,000 to 250,000 distinct CDR3 sequences; 29% were seen once. The sample consisted of peripheral blood. The receptor source for this set is a man aged 50-60 years with Graves' ophthalmopathy. Each CDR3 is given with its conserved first and last residue.

CASSWTSGIEQYF,TRBJ2-7,TRBV27
CASSFKRGETQYF,TRBJ2-5,TRBV7-2
CATSRDTWLLQETQYF,TRBJ2-5,TRBV15
CASSPTGTSTGELFF,TRBJ2-2,TRBV13
CASRPIGTGLGYTF,TRBJ1-2,TRBV6-2/TRBV6-3
CASSLRVGQFVGSGNTIYF,TRBJ1-3,TRBV12-3/TRBV12-4
CASSTTGRNQPQHF,TRBJ1-5,TRBV18
CASSTGVLDTGELFF,TRBJ2-2,TRBV5-1
CASTLDRVGSPLHF,TRBJ1-6,TRBV12-3/TRBV12-4
CASSEPLGAVGETQYF,TRBJ2-5,TRBV6-1
CASSGQGRPYEQYF,TRBJ2-7,TRBV6-1
CSARVVPDTQYF,TRBJ2-3,TRBV20-1
CASSQVPGGSGNTIYF,TRBJ1-3,TRBV4-2
CASSLGGPYNSPLHF,TRBJ1-6,TRBV27
CSARGQNYGYTF,TRBJ1-2,TRBV20-1
CATRSTGGNTGELFF,TRBJ2-2,TRBV24-1
CAAGTGRTGELFF,TRBJ2-2,TRBV15
CSVVFQGMNTEAFF,TRBJ1-1,TRBV29-1
CASSDDRGNTEAFF,TRBJ1-1,TRBV6-1
CASTLGGQETQYF,TRBJ2-5,TRBV7-2
CASSFGRAGETQYF,NA,TRBV11-2
CASSQESPGRGAYEQYF,TRBJ2-7,TRBV4-2
CASSEEELGSYEQYF,TRBJ2-7,TRBV6-1
CASSHPSTEAFF,TRBJ1-1,TRBV7-8
CASSNPNRDSKTQYF,TRBJ2-5,TRBV13